The rows below give T cell receptor beta chains drawn from one sample of a study of CD8+CD57+ T cells in acquired aplastic anemia. TCRdb passed the reads through MiXCR, listing each CDR3 protein once. The table shows 250,000 to 350,000 distinct CDR3 sequences, with 45% to 65% occurring only once. Specimen: sorted CD4+, CD8+, or CD8+CD57+ T cells (not recorded which) from PBMCs. The receptors were gathered from a human donor with aplastic anemia. Each CDR3 is given with its conserved first and last residue. Fields, in order: CDR3 length, J gene, clone size, V gene, D gene, CDR3 DNA, CDR3 protein. The D gene is left open where the match is weak. Part of the rows lack a size; the others show once, few, many or a class for expanded clones.

12,TRBJ2-2,-,TRBV15,-,TGTGCCACCAGCAGAGAACCCGGGGAGCTGTTTTTT,CATSREPGELFF
14,TRBJ2-7,-,TRBV10-3,TRBD2,TGTGCCATCAGTGCAATTGCTAGCGGCTACGAGCAGTACTTC,CAISAIASGYEQYF
14,TRBJ2-1,once,TRBV19,-,TGTGCCAGTAGACTAGTGCCAGCTTCCAATGAGCAGTTCTTC,CASRLVPASNEQFF
15,TRBJ2-5,many,TRBV6-1,-,TGTGCCAGCAGTGAGTCTCTTCCGGCTATAGAGACCCAGTACTTC,CASSESLPAIETQYF
13,TRBJ2-1,-,TRBV29-1,-,TGCAGCGTTGAAGGAGGGGATTACAATGAGCAGTTCTTC,CSVEGGDYNEQFF
15,TRBJ1-2,-,TRBV15,-,TGTGCCACCAGCCCAAGTACAGGGATGATCGATGGCTACACCTTC,CATSPSTGMIDGYTF
19,TRBJ1-1,many,TRBV4-1,-,TGCGCCAGCAGCCAAGAGGGGGGTGGGGTTTACGGGGTGAACACTGAAGCTTTCTTT,CASSQEGGGVYGVNTEAFF
14,TRBJ1-4,-,TRBV7-2,-,TGTGCCAGCAGCTCGCTACAGGGTCATGAAAGACTGTTTTTT,CASSSLQGHERLFF
13,TRBJ2-7,few,TRBV20-1,-,TGCAGCCTCAACTCTATGGGGTCCTACGAGCAGTACTTC,CSLNSMGSYEQYF
14,TRBJ1-5,-,TRBV19,-,TGTGCCAGTAGGGCACCTGACTACAATCAGCCCCAGCATTTT,CASRAPDYNQPQHF
13,TRBJ1-1,-,TRBV20-1,-,TGCAGTGCTAGGTCCTCCAGTCCCCCTGAAGCTTTCTTT,CSARSSSPPEAFF
14,TRBJ2-5,many,TRBV5-8,-,TGTGCCAGCAGCCACCGGGACTTCCAAGAGACCCAGTACTTC,CASSHRDFQETQYF
16,TRBJ2-5,once,TRBV7-9,-,TGTGCCAGCAGCTTATCTACTAGCCGACGACGAGAGGCCCAGTACTTC,CASSLSTSRRREAQYF
12,TRBJ2-3,-,TRBV20-1,TRBD2,TGCACTAGAGCGGGAAAGGGCGATACGCAGTATTTT,CTRAGKGDTQYF
15,TRBJ2-4,-,TRBV2,TRBD2,TGTGCCAGCAGTGCCCTGCGGGGGGTCGGAAACATTCAGTACTTC,CASSALRGVGNIQYF
15,TRBJ2-3,-,TRBV7-9,TRBD2,TGTGCCAGCACCCTCGGGGGGGGGGCAGGAGATACGCAGTATTTT,CASTLGGGAGDTQYF
15,TRBJ1-2,many,TRBV5-1,-,TGCGCCAGCAGCTTGATTGGGGGAAAGAACTATGGCTACACCTTC,CASSLIGGKNYGYTF
16,TRBJ2-5,many,TRBV5-8,TRBD2,TGTGCCAGCAGCTTGGCGGGACTAGCGGGGGGGGAGACCCAGTACTTC,CASSLAGLAGGETQYF
17,TRBJ2-5,-,TRBV9,-,TGTGCCAGCAGCCCCGACGCTGGGGGGCCGACCCAAGAGACCCAGTACTTC,CASSPDAGGPTQETQYF
15,TRBJ2-3,-,TRBV29-1,-,TGCAGCGTTGTGGGTGGGACCTCCCGCACAGATACGCAGTATTTT,CSVVGGTSRTDTQYF
13,TRBJ1-1,few,TRBV24-1,-,TGTGCCACCAGCCTGACAGGTTACACTGAAGCTTTCTTT,CATSLTGYTEAFF
14,TRBJ1-2,many,TRBV12-3/TRBV12-4,-,TGTGCCAGCAGTTTCTCGGGGGGTGGCTATGGCTACACCTTC,CASSFSGGGYGYTF